The clone carrying this TCR beta chain was seen a few times. The CDR3 has 13 amino acids. Germline lookup yields CDR1 DFQATT and CDR2 SNEGSKA (reference sequence). V was clipped by 6 bases and J by 4 bases; unmatched bases: 5. These data belong to a study of early T cells in non-severe SARS-CoV-2 infection. Using its own MiXCR run on the 5' RACE reads, TCRdb lists one record per CDR3 protein. The repertoire consists of about 110,000 distinct CDR3 sequences, with 9.5% to 13% occurring once and the leading ten covering approximately 3.1%. This TCR came from an adult who was a healthcare worker with PCR-confirmed SARS-CoV-2 infection or an uninfected control (not recorded which). The rearrangement joins TRBV20-1 to TRBJ2-1, with TRBD1 matching over 8 bases. The source material was whole blood. CDR3 amino acids: CSAPTGEYNEQFF. CDR3 nucleotide sequence: TGCAGTGCGCCGACAGGGGAGTACAATGAGCAGTTCTTC.